The clone carrying this TCR beta chain was observed a few times. A single record per CDR3 protein comes from TCRdb applying MiXCR to the 5' RACE reads. The sample has about 230,000 distinct CDR3 sequences; under 8.5% are singletons. The sample comes from a study of CD8 T cells in ankylosing spondylitis. The V and J ends lost 5 bases and 1 base respectively, with 11 bases between them. The CDR3 is made up of 13 amino acids. Per the germline V gene, CDR1 is GTSNPN and CDR2 is SVGIG (reference sequence). The chain couples TRBV30 to TRBJ1-1; D is ambiguous. The TCR originated in a female donor with ankylosing spondylitis or in good health (not recorded which). The sample taken for sequencing was blood, either unsorted or a sorted T cell fraction (not recorded which). CDR3 coding DNA: TGTGCCTGGCTTATCAAGGGGAACACTGAAGCTTTCTTT. Its protein is CAWLIKGNTEAFF.